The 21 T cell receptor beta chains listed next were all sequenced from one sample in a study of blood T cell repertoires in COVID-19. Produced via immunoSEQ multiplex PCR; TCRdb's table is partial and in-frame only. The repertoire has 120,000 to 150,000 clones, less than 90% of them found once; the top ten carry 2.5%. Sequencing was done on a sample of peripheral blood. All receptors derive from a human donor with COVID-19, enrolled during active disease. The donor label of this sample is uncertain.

CDR3 coding DNA: TGCGCCAGCAGCTTTATAGCGGGAGGGCTTTTGAGGAATGAGCAGTTCTTC. Translating it yields CASSFIAGGLLRNEQFF. V and J are TRBV5-1 and TRBJ2-1; 11 bases fit TRBD2. The CDR3 has 17 amino acids. Germline values: CDR1 SGHRS, CDR2 YFSETQ. V was clipped by 2 bases and J by 7 bases; unmatched bases: 11.

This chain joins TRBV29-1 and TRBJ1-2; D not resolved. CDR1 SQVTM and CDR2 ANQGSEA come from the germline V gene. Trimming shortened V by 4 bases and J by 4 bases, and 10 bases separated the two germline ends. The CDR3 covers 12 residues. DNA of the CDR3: TGCAGCGTTGGTGTCGGGGTCTATGGCTACACCTTC. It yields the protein CSVGVGVYGYTF. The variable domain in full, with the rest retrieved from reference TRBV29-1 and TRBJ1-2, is SAVISQKPSRDICQRGTSLTIQCQVDSQVTMMFWYRQQPGQSLTLIATANQGSEATYESGFVIDKFPISRPNLTFSTLTVSNMSPEDSSIYLCSVGVGVYGYTFGSGTRLTVV.

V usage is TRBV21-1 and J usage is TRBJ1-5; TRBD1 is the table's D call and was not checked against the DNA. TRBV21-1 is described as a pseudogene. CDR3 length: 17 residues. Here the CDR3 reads CASSNPATGTGNGPQHF. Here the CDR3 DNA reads TGTGCCAGCAGCAACCCCGCCACCGGGACAGGGAACGGGCCCCAGCATTTT.

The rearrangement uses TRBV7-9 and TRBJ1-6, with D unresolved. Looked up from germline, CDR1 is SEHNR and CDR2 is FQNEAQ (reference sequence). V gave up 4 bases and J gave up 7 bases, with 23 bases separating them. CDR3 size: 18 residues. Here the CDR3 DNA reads TGTGCCAGCAGCTCCCCACCCAAAGCTCTTAAGCGGAATTCACCCCTCCACTTT. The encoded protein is CASSSPPKALKRNSPLHF.

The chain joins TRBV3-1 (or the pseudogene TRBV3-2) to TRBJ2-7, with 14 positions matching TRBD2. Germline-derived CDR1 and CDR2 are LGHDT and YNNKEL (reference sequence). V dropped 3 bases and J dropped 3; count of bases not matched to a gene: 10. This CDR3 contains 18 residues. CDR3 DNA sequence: TGTGCCAGCAGCCACCTGACTAGCGGGGGGGTACCCCACTACGAGCAGTACTTC. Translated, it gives CASSHLTSGGVPHYEQYF.

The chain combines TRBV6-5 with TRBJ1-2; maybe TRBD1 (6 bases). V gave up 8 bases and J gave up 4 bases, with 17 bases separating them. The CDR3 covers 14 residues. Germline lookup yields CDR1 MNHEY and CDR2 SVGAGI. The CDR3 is CASRGGGGIYGYTF. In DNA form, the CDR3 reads TGTGCCAGCCGGGGGGGAGGGGGAATCTATGGCTACACCTTC.

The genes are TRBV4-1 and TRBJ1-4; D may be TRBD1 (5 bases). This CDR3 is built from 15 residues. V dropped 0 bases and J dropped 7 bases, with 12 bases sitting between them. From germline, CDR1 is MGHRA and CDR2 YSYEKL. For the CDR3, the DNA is TGCGCCAGCAGCCAAGAGGTGGGGGAGGGTGAAAAACTGTTTTTT. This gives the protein CASSQEVGEGEKLFF.

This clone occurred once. This CDR3 is CATSDQGDRGNEQFF. The CDR3 nucleotides read TGTGCCACCAGTGATCAGGGCGACAGGGGGAATGAGCAGTTCTTC. V gene TRBV24-1 combines with J gene TRBJ2-1; TRBD1 matches 9 bases. The CDR3 spans 15 residues. J was trimmed by 7 bases and V by 3 bases; bases with no gene match: 6. The V gene's germline CDR1 is KGHDR and CDR2 SFDVKD.

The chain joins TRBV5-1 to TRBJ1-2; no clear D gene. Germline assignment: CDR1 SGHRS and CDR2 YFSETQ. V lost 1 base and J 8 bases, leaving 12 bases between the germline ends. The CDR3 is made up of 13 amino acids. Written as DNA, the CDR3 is TGCGCCAGCAGCTTGTCCCAGAACGGGGGCTACACCTTC. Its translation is CASSLSQNGGYTF.

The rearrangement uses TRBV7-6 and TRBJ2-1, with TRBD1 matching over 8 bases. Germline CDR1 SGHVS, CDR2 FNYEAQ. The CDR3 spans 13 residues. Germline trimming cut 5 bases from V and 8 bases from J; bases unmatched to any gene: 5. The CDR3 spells CASSRGQEYEQFF. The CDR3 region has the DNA TGTGCCAGCAGCCGGGGACAGGAGTATGAGCAGTTCTTC.

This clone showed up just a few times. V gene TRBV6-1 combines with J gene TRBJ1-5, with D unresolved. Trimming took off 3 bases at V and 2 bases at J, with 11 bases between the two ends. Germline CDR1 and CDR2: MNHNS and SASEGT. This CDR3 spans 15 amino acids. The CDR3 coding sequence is TGTGCCAGCAGTGAGAGGCCCTTGGGCAATCAGCCCCAGCATTTT. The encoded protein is CASSERPLGNQPQHF.

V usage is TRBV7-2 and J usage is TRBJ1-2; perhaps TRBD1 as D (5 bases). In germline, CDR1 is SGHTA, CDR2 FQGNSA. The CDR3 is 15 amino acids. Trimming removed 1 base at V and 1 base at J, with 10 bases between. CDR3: CASSLVVGDNYGYTF. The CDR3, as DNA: TGTGCCAGCAGCTTAGTGGTAGGGGATAACTATGGCTACACCTTC.

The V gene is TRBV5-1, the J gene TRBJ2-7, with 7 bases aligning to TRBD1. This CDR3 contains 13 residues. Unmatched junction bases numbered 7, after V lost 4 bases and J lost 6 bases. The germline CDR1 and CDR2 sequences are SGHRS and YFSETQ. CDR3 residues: CASSMTGQSEQYF. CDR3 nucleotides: TGCGCCAGCAGCATGACAGGGCAATCCGAGCAGTACTTC.

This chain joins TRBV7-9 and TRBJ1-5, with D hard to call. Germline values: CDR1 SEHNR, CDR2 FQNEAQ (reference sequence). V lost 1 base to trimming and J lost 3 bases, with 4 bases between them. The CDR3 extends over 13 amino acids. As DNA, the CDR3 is TGTGCCAGCAGCTTAGAATACAATCAGCCCCAGCATTTT. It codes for CASSLEYNQPQHF.

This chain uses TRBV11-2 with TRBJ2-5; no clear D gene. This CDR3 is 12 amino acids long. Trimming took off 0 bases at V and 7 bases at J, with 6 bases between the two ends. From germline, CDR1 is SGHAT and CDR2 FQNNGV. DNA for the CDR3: TGTGCCAGCAGCTTAGAGTCGCGGACCCAGTACTTC. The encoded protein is CASSLESRTQYF. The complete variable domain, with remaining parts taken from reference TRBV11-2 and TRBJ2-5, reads EAGVAQSPRYKIIEKRQSVAFWCNPISGHATLYWYQQILGQGPKLLIQFQNNGVVDDSQLPKDRFSAERLKGVDSTLKIQPAKLEDSAVYLCASSLESRTQYFGPGTRLLVL.

The CDR3 loop is CATSVQGANTGELFF. CDR3 coding DNA: TGTGCCACCAGTGTACAGGGCGCGAACACCGGGGAGCTGTTTTTT. This chain links TRBV24-1 with TRBJ2-2; D is possibly TRBD1 (6 bases). CDR3 size: 15 residues. Germline CDR1 KGHDR, CDR2 SFDVKD. Trimming took 5 bases from V and 0 from J, leaving 9 bases between them.

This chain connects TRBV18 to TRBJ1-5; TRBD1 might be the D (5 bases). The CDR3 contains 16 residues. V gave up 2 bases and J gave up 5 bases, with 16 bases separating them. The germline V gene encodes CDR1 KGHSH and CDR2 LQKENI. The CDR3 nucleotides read TGTGCCAGCTCACCAAGGGGCGGGGATTTCTATCAGCCCCAGCATTTT. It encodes CASSPRGGDFYQPQHF.

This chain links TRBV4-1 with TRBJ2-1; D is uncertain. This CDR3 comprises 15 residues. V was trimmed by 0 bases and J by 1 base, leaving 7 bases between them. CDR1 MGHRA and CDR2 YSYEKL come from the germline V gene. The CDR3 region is CASSQDSQSYNEQFF. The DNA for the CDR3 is TGCGCCAGCAGCCAAGATAGCCAATCCTACAATGAGCAGTTCTTC.

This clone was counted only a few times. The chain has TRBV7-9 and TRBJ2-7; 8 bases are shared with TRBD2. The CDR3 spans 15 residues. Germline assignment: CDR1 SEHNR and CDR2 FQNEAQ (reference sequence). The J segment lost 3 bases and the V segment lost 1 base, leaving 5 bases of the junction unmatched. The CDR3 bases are TGTGCCAGCAGCTTAGGCAGCGGGAGAGGCTACGAGCAGTACTTC. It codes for CASSLGSGRGYEQYF.

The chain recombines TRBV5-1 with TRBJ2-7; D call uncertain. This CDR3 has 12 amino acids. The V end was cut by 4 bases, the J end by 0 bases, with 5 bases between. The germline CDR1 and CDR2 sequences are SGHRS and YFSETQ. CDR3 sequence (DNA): TGCGCCAGCAGCCACAGCTCCTACGAGCAGTACTTC. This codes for CASSHSSYEQYF.

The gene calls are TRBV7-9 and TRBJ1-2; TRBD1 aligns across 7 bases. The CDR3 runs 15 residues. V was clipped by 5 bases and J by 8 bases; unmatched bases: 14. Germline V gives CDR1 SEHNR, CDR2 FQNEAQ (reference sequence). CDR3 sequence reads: CASSKEGAGILGYTF. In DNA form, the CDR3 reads TGTGCCAGCAGCAAGGAGGGGGCAGGGATCTTGGGCTACACCTTC.